The following is a T cell receptor (beta chain) sequence with its context. What it recognizes is unknown. This specimen comes from a study of yellow fever vaccine responses in identical twins. Study outcomes and limitations: Reports say the vaccine T cell response in twins looked partly convergent and partly personalized.

TCRdb used MiXCR to reprocess the RT-PCR reads, holding one entry per CDR3 protein. The data contain about 34,000 distinct CDR3 sequences, 50% to 75% of them singletons. This clonotype originated in a woman aged 18-35 years who received the yellow fever vaccine. Sequenced material: T cells from blood (PBMCs), unsorted or a sorted subset (not recorded which), taken before or after yellow fever vaccination (not recorded which).

The CDR3 sequence is CASSYSSSDSYEQYF. As DNA, the CDR3 is TGTGCCAGCAGTTACTCATCCTCAGACTCCTACGAGCAGTACTTC. The genes are TRBV6-2 or TRBV6-3 and TRBJ2-7; D unresolved. Trimming stripped 0 bases from V and 0 bases from J, with 9 bases between. The CDR3 extends over 15 amino acids. Germline CDR1 reads MNHEY; CDR2 reads SVGEGT.